This TCR beta chain was captured by sequencing in a study of graft-versus-host responses after intestinal transplantation. As for the study in general: Recipients across the board were started on anti-thymocyte globulin induction, then kept on tacrolimus and steroids for 2 to 4 years. Study-wide findings and caveats: Subjects displaying graft-donor T cell macrochimerism possessed elevated graft-versus-host to host-versus-graft clonal ratios inside allografts. Early declines in HvG clones that occurred post-transplant were associated with peak circulating GvH clone levels.

To note about this clone: Its antigen is currently unknown.

There are 15 residues in the CDR3. The junction had 9 bases not matched to a gene; V was cut back by 4 bases and J by 5 bases. Germline assignment: CDR1 PRHDT and CDR2 FYEKMQ (reference sequence). Data came from immunoSEQ multiplex PCR; TCRdb stores just in-frame clones and leaves some out. The sample carries about 47,000 clones, about 95% recorded once. Sequences were derived from PBMCs, sampled approximately 360 days after intestinal transplant. The clonotype originates from a human patient who received an intestinal transplant, so some T cells may come from the graft donor. The genes are TRBV13 and TRBJ2-7; 9 bases map to TRBD1. The CDR3: CASSSGQGLRNEQYF. DNA of the CDR3: TGTGCCAGCAGCTCCGGACAGGGGTTGAGAAACGAGCAGTACTTC. Together with reference TRBV13 and TRBJ2-7, the CDR3 gives the full variable domain: AAGVIQSPRHLIKEKRETATLKCYPIPRHDTVYWYQQGPGQDPQFLISFYEKMQSDKGSIPDRFSAQQFSDYHSELNMSSLELGDSALYFCASSSGQGLRNEQYFGPGTRLTVT.